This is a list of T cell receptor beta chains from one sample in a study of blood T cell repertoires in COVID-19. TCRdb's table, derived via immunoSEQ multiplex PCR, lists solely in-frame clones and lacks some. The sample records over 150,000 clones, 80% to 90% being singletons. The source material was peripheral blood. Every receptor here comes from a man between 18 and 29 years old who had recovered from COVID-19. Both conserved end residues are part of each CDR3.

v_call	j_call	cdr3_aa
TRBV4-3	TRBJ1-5	CASSQDFEGNQPQHF
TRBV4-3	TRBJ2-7	CASSQERDRGRLEQYF
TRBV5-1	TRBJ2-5	CASSLSGDGRETQYF
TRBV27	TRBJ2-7	CASSFQPQGAGVEQYF
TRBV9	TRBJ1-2	CASSTTGESKGYTF
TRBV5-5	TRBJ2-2	CASSFEGGRTNTGELFF
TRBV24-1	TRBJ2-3	CATSVTGGPDTQYF
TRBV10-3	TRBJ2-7	CAISETSGATEQYF
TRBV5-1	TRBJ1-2	CASSLDSNYGYTF
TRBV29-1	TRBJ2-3	CSVAVGARDTQYF
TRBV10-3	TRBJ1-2	CAIRLQGYGYTF
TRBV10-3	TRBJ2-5	CASGGESANQETQYF
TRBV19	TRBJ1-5	CASSGKGVHSNQPQHF
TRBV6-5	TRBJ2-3	CASTRTDTQYF
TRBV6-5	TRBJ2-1	CASSLSSGLYNEQFF
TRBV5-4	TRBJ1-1	CASSLAGGINTEAFF
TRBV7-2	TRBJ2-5	CASSLTSGDETQYF
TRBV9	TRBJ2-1	CASSVRGTAYNEQFF
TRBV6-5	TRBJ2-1	CASRGQTGTLNEQFF
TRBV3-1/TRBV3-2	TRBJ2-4	CASSRSGGQNIQYF
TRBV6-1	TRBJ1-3	CASSEVRGDSSGNTIYF
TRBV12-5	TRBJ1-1	CASGPSGGTEAFF
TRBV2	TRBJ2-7	CASRRTASTWEQYF
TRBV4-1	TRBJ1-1	CASSQGEGRTEAFF
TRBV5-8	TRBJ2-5	CASSLGLQGTETQYF
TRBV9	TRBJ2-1	CASSPRLAGVFYNEQFF
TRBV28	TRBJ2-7	CASSLLQGESYEQYF
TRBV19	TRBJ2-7	CASSISRPGYEQYF
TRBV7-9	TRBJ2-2	CASSSTPGQPFTGELFF
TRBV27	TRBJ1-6	CASRLTGFAYNSPLHF
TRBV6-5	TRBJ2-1	CASSRGQNEQFF
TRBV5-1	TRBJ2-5	CASSRWTGRQETQYF
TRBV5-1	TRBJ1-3	CASSFETLGNTIYF
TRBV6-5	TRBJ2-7	CASRPRGAGVHEQYF
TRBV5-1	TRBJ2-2	CASSLSGAGRTGELFF
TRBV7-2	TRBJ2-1	CASSPRGKAGVNEQFF
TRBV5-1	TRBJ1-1	CASSFSRMNTEAFF
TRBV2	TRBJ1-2	CASSELGRGNYGYTF
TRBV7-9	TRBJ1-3	CASSQGQVNSGNTIYF
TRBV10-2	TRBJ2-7	CASGDRQAREQYF
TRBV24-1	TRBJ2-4	CATSDPGQGNIQYF